Below, 31 T cell receptor beta chains from the same sample are listed, as sequenced in a study of post-analysis software for immune sequencing data (dated by TCRdb to between 2015 and 2016). The full study reports these points: Patients showed significantly higher frequencies than controls for several TRBV segments, among them TRBV5-6, TRBV5-1 and TRBV20-1.

Preparation of the library involved PCR. Sequenced using an Illumina HiSeq 2500. Unique molecular identifiers were incorporated into TCR beta cDNA libraries to reduce PCR and sequencing biases. Using fastp at Q25 and MiXCR, TCRdb reprocessed the public reads and kept productive beta chains. Each record represents a unique CDR3 protein, reported with the most common genes and DNA among its rows. The sample records about 460,000 distinct CDR3 sequences, over 35% of which are singletons. The ten biggest clones cover over 10% of the sample. Their antigens remain unidentified. Material: blood. These receptor sequences come from a girl under 18 with multiple sclerosis.

J is TRBJ2-5 and V is TRBV28; TRBD1 might be the D (5 bases). Germline V lookup: CDR1 MDHEN, CDR2 SYDVKM. Trimming left V 3 bases short and J 4 bases short, with 15 bases between. The CDR3 has 15 residues. The CDR3 region has the DNA TGTGCCAGCAGTTTTGTCCAGGGTCAAAGAGAGACCCAGTACTTC. Its translation: CASSFVQGQRETQYF.

This clonotype has only a few counts. The rearrangement links TRBV7-6 to TRBJ2-3, with D possibly matching TRBD2 (5 bases). V lost 1 base to trimming and J lost 1 base, with 9 bases between them. This CDR3 is 15 amino acids long. Germline V gene sequence: CDR1 SGHVS, CDR2 FNYEAQ. The CDR3 DNA is TGTGCCAGCAGCTTAGGGGTGGAGGGCACAGATACGCAGTATTTT. Residues: CASSLGVEGTDTQYF.

This sequence joins TRBV4-1 and TRBJ2-1; TRBD1 matches 7 bases. CDR1 is MGHRA, CDR2 YSYEKL, per germline. The length of the CDR3 is 16 residues. Trimming took 3 bases from V and 3 from J; bases not matched to a gene: 8. CDR3 nucleotide sequence: TGCGCCAGCAGCCACCTGACAGGGCCGTTCTACAATGAGCAGTTCTTC. This encodes CASSHLTGPFYNEQFF.

The chain carries TRBV6-1 and TRBJ1-1; 8 bases align to TRBD1. V gave up 6 bases and J gave up 0 bases; unmatched junction bases: 9. CDR1 MNHNS and CDR2 SASEGT come from the germline V gene. The CDR3 consists of 16 residues. This CDR3 reads CASRERTGYMNTEAFF. CDR3 nucleotides: TGTGCCAGCAGAGAACGGACAGGGTATATGAACACTGAAGCTTTCTTT.

This clonotype was recorded a few times. This rearrangement joins TRBV4-1 to TRBJ2-5, with D tentatively TRBD2 (5 bases). The CDR3 loop spans 13 amino acids. Germline loops: CDR1 MGHRA, CDR2 YSYEKL. Deletions cut 2 bases from V and 2 bases from J, with 6 bases between. CDR3 residues: CASSQLAQETQYF. The DNA of the CDR3 is TGCGCCAGCAGCCAACTAGCACAAGAGACCCAGTACTTC.

This clonotype was detected a few times. J is TRBJ2-7 and V is TRBV5-1; D is possibly TRBD1 or TRBD2 (5 bases each). The V and J ends lost 4 bases and 3 bases respectively, with 14 bases between them. The CDR3 is 14 amino acids. CDR1 and CDR2 from the germline V gene are SGHRS and YFSETQ. CDR3 DNA sequence: TGCGCCAGCAGCGGGGGACGAGAGGACTACGAGCAGTACTTC. Amino acid sequence: CASSGGREDYEQYF.

The chain employs TRBV7-2 and TRBJ2-4; a weak D match, TRBD2 (6 bases). This CDR3 region has 15 residues. Looked up from germline, CDR1 is SGHTA and CDR2 is FQGNSA. V lost 5 bases and J 3 bases, leaving 14 bases between the germline ends. The CDR3 DNA follows: TGTGCCAGCAGCCCGATGGGGGGACTCAAAAACATTCAGTACTTC. Amino acid sequence: CASSPMGGLKNIQYF. The whole variable domain, remainder taken from reference TRBV7-2 and TRBJ2-4, is GAGVSQSPSNKVTEKGKDVELRCDPISGHTALYWYRQSLGQGLEFLIYFQGNSAPDKSGLPSDRFSAERTGGSVSTLTIQRTQQEDSAVYLCASSPMGGLKNIQYFGAGTRLSVL.

There are a few counts of this clonotype. This sequence joins TRBV7-9 and TRBJ2-7; maybe TRBD2 (5 bases). V was cut by 1 base and J by 0 bases, with 13 bases left in between. The CDR3 has 16 residues. Germline assignment: CDR1 SEHNR and CDR2 FQNEAQ (reference sequence). The chain's CDR3 is CASSLDGGRVSYEQYF. DNA for the CDR3: TGTGCCAGCAGCTTAGATGGAGGTCGTGTCTCCTACGAGCAGTACTTC.

This clonotype has ten or more counts. The rearrangement links TRBV6-4 to TRBJ2-1; no reliable D call. Germline assignment: CDR1 MRHNA and CDR2 SNTAGT. CDR3 length: 12 amino acids. V was cut by 0 bases and J by 8 bases, with 5 bases left in between. The CDR3 loop is CASSDSQDEQFF. In nucleotides, the CDR3 is TGTGCCAGCAGTGACTCCCAGGATGAGCAGTTCTTC.

The chain couples TRBV7-8 to TRBJ2-3; the match to TRBD2 covers 10 bases. V was clipped by 8 bases and J by 5 bases; unmatched bases: 4. Germline values: CDR1 SGHVS, CDR2 FQNEAQ. The CDR3 runs 13 residues. The CDR3 loop reads CASLAGAGDTQYF. CDR3 coding DNA: TGTGCCAGCCTAGCGGGAGCGGGAGATACGCAGTATTTT.

V gene TRBV30 combines with J gene TRBJ1-2; the match to TRBD1 covers 10 bases. The CDR3 length is 14 residues. Germline CDR1 and CDR2: GTSNPN and SVGIG (reference sequence). The ends lost 4 bases at V and 4 bases at J; junction bases unmatched: 6. The CDR3 bases are TGTGCCTGGACCCCCGACAGGGGGCTCTATGGCTACACCTTC. Translating gives CAWTPDRGLYGYTF.

The chain employs TRBV7-6 and TRBJ2-5; TRBD2 agrees at 13 bases. The J call could be wrong; TRBJ2-7 is a better fit for the DNA end. Germline V gives CDR1 SGHVS, CDR2 FNYEAQ. The CDR3 contains 15 residues. CDR3 DNA: TGTGCCAGCAGCTCTCTGACTAGCGGGAGGTACGAGCAGTACTTC. Translated, it gives CASSSLTSGRYEQYF.

The chain combines TRBV5-1 with TRBJ2-3, with TRBD2 identical over 11 bases. CDR3 length: 16 amino acids. From germline, CDR1 is SGHRS and CDR2 YFSETQ. Losses at the gene ends were 2 bases for V and 0 bases for J; bases not matched to a gene: 2. The CDR3 reads CASSLIAGGSTDTQYF. The CDR3 coding sequence is TGCGCCAGCAGCTTAATAGCGGGAGGGAGCACAGATACGCAGTATTTT.

V gene TRBV10-3 combines with J gene TRBJ2-1, with TRBD1 matching over 7 bases. The V gene end was trimmed by 6 bases and the J gene end by 9 bases; junction bases not matched to a gene: 20. Germline CDR1 and CDR2: ENHRY and SYGVKD. The CDR3 has 17 residues. The CDR3 region has the DNA TGTGCCATCAGCGGAGGAACAGGGGTCCCACTTGAGGGTGAGCAGTTCTTC. Protein: CAISGGTGVPLEGEQFF.

The CDR3 DNA follows: TGCAGTGCTAGAGATCGGGACAGCCCCTCTGGGGCCAACGTCCTGACTTTC. Translation: CSARDRDSPSGANVLTF. V and J are TRBV20-1 and TRBJ2-6, with 7 bases that match TRBD1. The V and J ends lost 0 bases and 0 bases, in that order; junction bases with no gene match: 5. The CDR3 spans 17 residues. Germline CDR1 and CDR2: DFQATT and SNEGSKA (reference sequence).

Only one count was recorded for this clonotype. CDR3 region: CSVSRGANEKLFF. For the CDR3, the DNA is TGCAGCGTTTCCAGAGGCGCTAATGAAAAACTGTTTTTT. This sequence joins TRBV29-1 and TRBJ1-4; the D is unclear. Germline loops: CDR1 SQVTM, CDR2 ANQGSEA. V lost 5 bases to trimming and J lost 3 bases, with 10 bases between them. This CDR3 has 13 amino acids. Full variable domain (outside the CDR3, taken from reference TRBV29-1 and TRBJ1-4): SAVISQKPSRDICQRGTSLTIQCQVDSQVTMMFWYRQQPGQSLTLIATANQGSEATYESGFVIDKFPISRPNLTFSTLTVSNMSPEDSSIYLCSVSRGANEKLFFGSGTQLSVL.

In its sample, this clonotype was seen a few times. J is TRBJ2-3 and V is TRBV6-1; TRBD2 is a possible D gene (5 bases). V lost 6 bases and J 4 bases, leaving 26 bases between the germline ends. CDR3 length: 18 residues. CDR1 is MNHNS and CDR2 is SASEGT in the germline V gene. CDR3 in amino acids: CASSHFPREKWLPDTQYF. CDR3 in DNA: TGTGCCAGCAGCCACTTCCCGAGGGAGAAATGGTTGCCAGATACGCAGTATTTT.

This sequence joins TRBV20-1 and TRBJ2-7, with TRBD2 matching over 7 bases. The CDR3 extends over 14 amino acids. CDR1 and CDR2 from the germline V gene are DFQATT and SNEGSKA (reference sequence). Losses at the gene ends were 3 bases for V and 2 bases for J; bases not matched to a gene: 7. CDR3 DNA: TGCAGTGCTAGGTTTCCTAGCGGAACCTACGAGCAGTACTTC. Protein sequence: CSARFPSGTYEQYF.

V and J are TRBV7-3 and TRBJ2-3; tentatively, D is TRBD2 (6 bases). Per the germline V gene, CDR1 is SGHTA and CDR2 is FQGTGA. Trimming took 4 bases from V and 0 from J, leaving 11 bases between them. This CDR3 has 15 residues. CDR3 protein: CASSSNGRSTDTQYF. Here the CDR3 DNA reads TGTGCCAGCAGCTCAAACGGGAGAAGCACAGATACGCAGTATTTT.

This clonotype has just a few counts. The J gene is TRBJ2-5, the V gene TRBV20-1; a weak D match, TRBD1 (7 bases). This CDR3 comprises 13 residues. Trimming removed 6 bases from V and 1 base from J, with 12 bases in between. Germline CDR1 is DFQATT and CDR2 is SNEGSKA (reference sequence). The CDR3 loop reads CSAAGQRQETQYF. As DNA, the CDR3 is TGCAGTGCGGCGGGACAGCGCCAAGAGACCCAGTACTTC.

The rearrangement joins TRBV12-3 or TRBV12-4 to TRBJ1-2, with 12 bases matching TRBD1. The V segment lost 1 base and the J segment 4 bases; nucleotides outside the gene matches: 7. This CDR3 contains 17 residues. CDR3 nucleotides: TGTGCCAGCAGTTTAGGGGGGACAGGGGGCTCAGGCTATGGCTACACCTTC. Translated, it gives CASSLGGTGGSGYGYTF.

The genes are TRBV14 and TRBJ2-3, with D perhaps being TRBD1 or TRBD2 (5 bases each). With 4 bases removed from V and 2 bases from J, the gap between germline ends came to 13 bases. The CDR3 spans 15 residues. Germline loops: CDR1 SGHDN, CDR2 FVKESK. The CDR3 bases are TGTGCCAGCAGCCCCCGGGGCCAATCCACAGATACGCAGTATTTT. Its protein is CASSPRGQSTDTQYF.

The gene calls are TRBV20-1 and TRBJ1-6; D ambiguous. The CDR3 totals 13 residues. V was cut by 0 bases and J by 7 bases, with 7 bases left in between. The germline gives CDR1 DFQATT, CDR2 SNEGSKA (reference sequence). The CDR3 sequence: CSAREAVNSPLHF. As DNA, the CDR3 is TGCAGTGCTAGAGAGGCAGTAAATTCACCCCTCCACTTT.

The CDR3 spells CASSLPGQGGSKNIQYF. CDR3 DNA: TGTGCCAGCAGTTTACCTGGACAGGGGGGCTCCAAAAACATTCAGTACTTC. V gene TRBV27 combines with J gene TRBJ2-4, with TRBD1 identical over 10 bases. The CDR3 totals 17 residues. Unmatched junction bases numbered 6, after V lost 2 bases and J lost 2 bases. Per the germline V gene, CDR1 is MNHEY and CDR2 is SMNVEV (reference sequence).

With respect to this clonotype: The junction does not match germline at one end; this may be a read error. The chain recombines TRBV5-1 with TRBJ2-3, with 8 bases that match TRBD2. Germline V gene lookup returns CDR1 SGHRS and CDR2 YFSETQ. The CDR3 loop spans 15 amino acids. Written as DNA, the CDR3 is TGCGCCGGCAGCTTGGCTAGCGGGCGCACAGATACGCAGTATTTT. This translates into CAGSLASGRTDTQYF.

This chain links TRBV6-2 or TRBV6-3 with TRBJ2-1, with D hard to call. The V end was cut by 5 bases, the J end by 4 bases, with 12 bases between. The CDR3 is 14 residues long. The germline V gene encodes CDR1 MNHEY and CDR2 SVGEGT. CDR3 coding DNA: TGTGCCAGCAGTGCCTACAAAGATTACAATGAGCAGTTCTTC. It is translated as CASSAYKDYNEQFF.

This clonotype turned up a few times. The V and J genes are TRBV9 and TRBJ1-1; 7 nucleotides line up with TRBD1. The CDR3 loop spans 17 amino acids. V lost 4 bases and J lost 1; bases outside the gene matches: 13. CDR1 and CDR2 from the germline V gene are SGDLS and YYNGEE. CDR3 sequence reads: CASSLNPGGQPNTEAFF. The CDR3 DNA reads TGTGCCAGCAGCCTGAACCCGGGGGGACAGCCGAACACTGAAGCTTTCTTT.

This clonotype was detected only a few times. The V and J genes are TRBV11-2 and TRBJ2-7; possible D gene TRBD2, 6 bases. V was shortened by 7 bases and J by 0 bases, with 16 bases between the two germline ends. Germline V gives CDR1 SGHAT, CDR2 FQNNGV. The CDR3 is made up of 15 amino acids. CDR3 amino acids: CASTTDGGPSYEQYF. The DNA of the CDR3 is TGTGCCAGCACCACCGACGGGGGACCCTCCTACGAGCAGTACTTC.

The J gene is TRBJ2-7, the V gene TRBV18; 9 bases match TRBD1. Germline CDR1 reads KGHSH; CDR2 reads LQKENI. The CDR3 contains 17 residues. V lost 4 bases to trimming and J lost 3 bases; unmatched junction nucleotides: 13. The CDR3 DNA reads as TGTGCCAGCTCACTACTCACCCCGGGACAGGGAAACTACGAGCAGTACTTC. Its translation is CASSLLTPGQGNYEQYF.

In this sample, this clonotype turned up many times. This chain connects TRBV7-3 to TRBJ2-7; 11 nucleotides agree with TRBD2. This CDR3 comprises 15 residues. V shed 4 bases, J shed 0 bases, and the junction held 2 bases outside the gene matches. Germline assignment: CDR1 SGHTA and CDR2 FQGTGA. The DNA of the CDR3 is TGTGCCAGCAGCTCACTAGCGGGAGACTCCTACGAGCAGTACTTC. Its protein product is CASSSLAGDSYEQYF.

V gene TRBV7-3 combines with J gene TRBJ2-1; 8 bases are a match to TRBD2. The V gene end was trimmed by 3 bases and the J gene end by 9 bases; junction bases not matched to a gene: 4. The germline CDR1 and CDR2 sequences are SGHTA and FQGTGA. The CDR3 is made up of 13 amino acids. The DNA of the CDR3 is TGTGCCAGCAGCTTGGGACTAGGGGGTGAGCAGTTCTTC. Its protein product is CASSLGLGGEQFF.